This T cell receptor beta chain was recovered during a study of shared clonotypes between healthy human individuals. Profiling relied on immunoSEQ multiplex PCR, and the TCRdb table lists in-frame clones only, not all of them. Among millions of clones listed, 95% were seen once. The CDR3 runs 13 residues. Trimming removed 0 bases at V and 9 bases at J, with 8 bases between. Germline V CDR1 and CDR2: SGHAT, FQDESV (reference sequence). This TCR came from a man younger than 35 in good health. Sequenced input: naive CD4+ T cells sorted from blood. This sample's subset: CD45RA+ positively selected. This chain connects TRBV11-1 to TRBJ2-2; D might be TRBD1 (6 bases). Here the CDR3 DNA reads TGTGCCAGCAGCTTAGCACAGGGCCGGGAGCTGTTTTTT. Protein sequence: CASSLAQGRELFF.